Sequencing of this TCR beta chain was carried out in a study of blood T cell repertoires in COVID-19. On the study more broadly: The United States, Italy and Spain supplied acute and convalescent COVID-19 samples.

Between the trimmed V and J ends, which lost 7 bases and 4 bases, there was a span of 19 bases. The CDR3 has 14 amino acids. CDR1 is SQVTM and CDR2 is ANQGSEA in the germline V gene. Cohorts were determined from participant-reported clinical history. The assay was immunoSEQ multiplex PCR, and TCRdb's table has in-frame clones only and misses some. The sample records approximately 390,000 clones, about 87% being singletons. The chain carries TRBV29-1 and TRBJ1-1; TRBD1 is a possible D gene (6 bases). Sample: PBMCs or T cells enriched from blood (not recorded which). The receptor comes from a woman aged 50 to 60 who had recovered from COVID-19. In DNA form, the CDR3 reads TGCAGCGCTACCGGGGGGGCCCTGAGCACTGAAGCTTTCTTT. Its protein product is CSATGGALSTEAFF.